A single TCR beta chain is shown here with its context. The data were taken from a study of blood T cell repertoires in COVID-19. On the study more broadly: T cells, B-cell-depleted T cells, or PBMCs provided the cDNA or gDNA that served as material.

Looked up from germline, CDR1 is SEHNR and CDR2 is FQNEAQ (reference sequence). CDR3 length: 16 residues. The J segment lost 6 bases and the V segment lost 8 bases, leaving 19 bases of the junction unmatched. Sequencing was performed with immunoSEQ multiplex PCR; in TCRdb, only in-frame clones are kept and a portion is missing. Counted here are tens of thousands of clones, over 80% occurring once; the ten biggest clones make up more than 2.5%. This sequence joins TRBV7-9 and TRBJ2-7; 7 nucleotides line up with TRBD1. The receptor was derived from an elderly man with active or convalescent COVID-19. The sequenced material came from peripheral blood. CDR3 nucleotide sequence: TGTGCCAGCTTAAAATGGACAGGCCGCAGGTTTGGCGAGCAGTACTTC. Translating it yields CASLKWTGRRFGEQYF.